This T cell receptor beta chain is drawn from a study of regulatory T cells in long-lasting Graves disease. General study results and limits: Shared public clonotypes totalled 2,741 in persistent patients, compared with about 930 in new patients. Persistent-disease Graves' patients showed less TCR diversity than new cases.

The CDR3 consists of 12 residues. With 3 bases removed from V and 6 bases from J, the gap between germline ends came to 8 bases. Germline values: CDR1 LGHDT, CDR2 YNNKEL (reference sequence). This clonotype was counted at least ten times. Its antigen is unidentified. Construction of the TCR beta libraries employed iRepertoire HTBI primers in conjunction with Arm-PCR of CDR3 regions. TCRdb re-analysed the multiplex PCR reads in MiXCR, keeping a single row per CDR3 protein. The sample consists of 350,000 to 400,000 distinct CDR3 sequences, 15% to 17% of them appearing once. Time point meaning: newly diagnosed GD, antithyroid drugs for less than 3 months. RNA isolated from PBMCs was used to make the TCR library.

The chain joins TRBV3-1 to TRBJ1-1, with D maybe TRBD1 (5 bases). The sequence derives from a female donor with Graves disease. The specimen comprised peripheral blood mononuclear cells (PBMCs), sampled at new diagnosis, from a patient treated with antithyroid drugs. The CDR3 coding sequence is TGTGCCAGCAGCCAGCGAGGGGCTGAAGCTTTCTTT. Protein sequence: CASSQRGAEAFF.